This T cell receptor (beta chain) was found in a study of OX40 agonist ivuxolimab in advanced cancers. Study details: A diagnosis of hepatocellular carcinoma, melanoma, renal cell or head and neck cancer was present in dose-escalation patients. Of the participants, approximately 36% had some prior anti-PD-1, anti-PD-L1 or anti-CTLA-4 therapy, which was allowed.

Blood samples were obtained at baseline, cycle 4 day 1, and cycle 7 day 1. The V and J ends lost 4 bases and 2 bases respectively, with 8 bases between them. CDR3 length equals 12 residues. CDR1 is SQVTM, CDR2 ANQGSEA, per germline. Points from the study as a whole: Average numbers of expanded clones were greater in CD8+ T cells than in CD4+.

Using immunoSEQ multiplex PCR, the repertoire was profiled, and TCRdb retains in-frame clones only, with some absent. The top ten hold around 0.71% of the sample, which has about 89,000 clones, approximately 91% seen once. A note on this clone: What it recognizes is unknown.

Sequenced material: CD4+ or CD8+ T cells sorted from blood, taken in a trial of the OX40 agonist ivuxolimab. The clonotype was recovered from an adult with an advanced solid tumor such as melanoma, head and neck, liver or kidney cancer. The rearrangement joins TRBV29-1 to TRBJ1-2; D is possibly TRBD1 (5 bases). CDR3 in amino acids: CSVADRNYGYTF. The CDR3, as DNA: TGCAGCGTTGCCGACAGAAACTATGGCTACACCTTC.